Listed here is a single TCR beta chain. This sample was included in a study of blood T cell repertoires in COVID-19. Study at large: Specimens from acute and convalescent COVID-19 originated in the United States, Italy and Spain. The analysed material was cDNA or gDNA that came from T cells, B-cell-depleted T cells, or PBMCs.

This CDR3 comprises 15 residues. V was pared by 1 base and J by 5 bases, with 7 bases of the junction left unmatched. Germline CDR1 LGHNA, CDR2 YSLEER. Original handling: Using reference gene primer amplification, nucleated cell counts were estimated. The method was immunoSEQ multiplex PCR; TCRdb's version includes in-frame clones alone and lacks a portion of them. The V and J calls and clone size were taken over from that table, and D and trimming were inferred from the DNA. The sample includes 250,000 to 350,000 clones, approximately 89% of them seen just once. Sequenced input: peripheral blood. V and J are TRBV4-3 and TRBJ1-2; 7 nucleotides line up with TRBD1. The receptor was isolated from a woman aged 60-70 years with acute or convalescent COVID-19. The CDR3 loop is CASSQGQGGVYGYTF. DNA of the CDR3: TGCGCCAGCAGCCAAGGGCAGGGGGGAGTGTATGGCTACACCTTC.